This T cell receptor beta chain stems from a study of OX40 agonist ivuxolimab in advanced cancers. With regard to the full study: Ivuxolimab, which targeted the costimulatory receptor OX40 (CD134), was an agonistic, fully human IgG2 monoclonal antibody. Prior anti-PD-1, anti-PD-L1 or anti-CTLA-4 therapy was permitted, and checkpoint inhibitors had been received by less than 45% of dose-escalation patients. The paper describes the monotherapy dose-escalation part (N ≈ 52 patients) of the phase I trial of ivuxolimab. Partial responses occurred in three dose-escalation patients: two with cutaneous melanoma and one with hepatocellular carcinoma. Among the 52 dose-escalation patients, around 20 had hepatocellular carcinoma, approximately 15 melanoma, 9 renal cell carcinoma and 9 head and neck cancer. In the dose-escalation cohort, about four fifths of patients were male, and the mean age was roughly 60 years with a range of roughly 20 to 85. Intravenous ivuxolimab was administered to patients every 2 weeks at six dose levels: 0.01, 0.1, 0.3, 1.5, 3 and 10 mg/kg. Peripheral TCRbeta sequencing aimed to test whether ivuxolimab altered TCR sequence diversity and caused clonal T-cell expansion. General conclusions and limits of the study: At doses of 0.1 to 3.0 mg/kg, clonal expansion of both CD4+ and CD8+ blood T cells was observed from baseline to week 6. Antigen specificity was not determined for the clonally expanded peripheral T cells. On average, CD8+ T cells showed more expanded clones than CD4+ T cells after ivuxolimab. In partial responders in the 0.1-3.0 mg/kg groups, normalized peripheral clonal expansion was found to be among the lowest, especially among CD8+ T cells. Low levels of normalized T-cell clonal expansion were also seen in some patients who did not respond.

V lost 5 bases and J lost 3 bases; the stretch between them is 8 bases long. Via the germline V gene, CDR1 is MDHEN and CDR2 SYDVKM. Including the terminal cysteine and phenylalanine, the CDR3 comprises 14 residues. Only the CDR3 DNA is retained, 42 bases long and in frame from the first base. To sequence the TCRbeta CDR3 region, genomic DNA was isolated from the sorted cells. The immunoSEQ Assay was used to sequence the TCRbeta CDR3 regions. TCRdb provides this immuneACCESS table in a form limited to in-frame rearrangements. Some clones are lacking; in checked studies, under half of them reflect an unresolved V gene, and why the rest are absent is not known. The sample table contains around 67,000 clones; only one count was recorded for approximately 88% of them. The ten largest clones add up to 7.5% to 9% of the sample. This clone has a handful of counts. Which antigen it targets is not known. Per-base quality was not reported, and no clone a single base away is much larger than it.

Patients with autoimmune disease history or receiving systemic immunosuppression were excluded from the trial. Peripheral blood for TCR sequencing was collected from all dose cohorts at baseline, on cycle 4 day 1, and on cycle 7 day 1. Samples were obtained from an open-label, multicenter, first-in-human phase I dose-escalation trial of ivuxolimab. Adults with locally advanced or metastatic melanoma, renal cell carcinoma, hepatocellular carcinoma or head and neck squamous cell carcinoma were enrolled in the trial. Before TCR sequencing, CD4+ T cells and CD8+ T cells were sorted from peripheral blood as separate populations.

The specimen comprised CD4+ or CD8+ T cells sorted from blood, sampled in a trial of the OX40 agonist ivuxolimab. This TCR came from an adult with an advanced solid tumor such as melanoma, head and neck, liver or kidney cancer. Recombination joined TRBV28 with TRBJ1-6; too little of a D gene remains to name it. The CDR3 reads CASSTGFYNSPLHF. The sequence in DNA is TGTGCCAGCAGTACGGGGTTCTATAATTCACCCCTCCACTTT. The variable domain in full, with residues beyond the CDR3 obtained from the reference TRBV28 and TRBJ1-6 genes, is DVKVTQSSRYLVKRTGEKVFLECVQDMDHENMFWYRQDPGLGLRLIYFSYDVKMKEKGDIPEGYSVSREKKERFSLILESASTNQTSMYLCASSTGFYNSPLHFGNGTRLTVT.